The clone carrying this TCR beta chain was seen a few times. Its antigen is currently unknown. The sample comes from a study of response to subunit inactivated influenza vaccine. TCRdb reprocessed the RT-PCR reads via MiXCR and lists one record per CDR3 protein. The sample contains fewer than 250,000 distinct CDR3 sequences, over 13% of which appear only once. Study-wide points: That few new T cells are recruited by each seasonal influenza vaccination was the authors' suggestion.

This CDR3 is built from 12 residues. Germline-derived CDR1 and CDR2 are MDHEN and SYDVKM. V was clipped by 6 bases and J by 4 bases; unmatched bases: 2. This sequence joins TRBV28 and TRBJ2-7; 8 bases align to TRBD2. The clonotype originates from a man aged 50-60 years who received an inactivated influenza vaccine. Material: CD8+ T cells sorted from PBMCs, obtained roughly 5 days after vaccination. The CDR3 loop reads CASRPSGYEQYF. The CDR3 bases are TGTGCCAGCAGACCTAGCGGGTACGAGCAGTACTTC.